This entry lists 30 T cell receptor beta chains sequenced from one sample in a study of early T cells in non-severe SARS-CoV-2 infection. TCRdb used MiXCR to reprocess the 5' RACE reads, holding one entry per CDR3 protein. The sample contains about 80,000 distinct CDR3 sequences, around 8.7% of which appear only once. Sample: whole blood. The receptor source for this set is an adult who was a healthcare worker with PCR-confirmed SARS-CoV-2 infection or an uninfected control (not recorded which).

This clonotype was seen at least ten times. The V gene is TRBV6-5, the J gene TRBJ2-1; D is ambiguous. CDR3 size: 11 residues. V gave up 4 bases and J gave up 8 bases, with 6 bases separating them. The germline CDR1 and CDR2 sequences are MNHEY and SVGAGI. This CDR3 is CASSLNHEQFF. Here the CDR3 DNA reads TGTGCCAGCAGTTTGAACCATGAGCAGTTCTTC.

This clonotype has ten or more counts. V is TRBV7-8 and J is TRBJ2-3, with a tentative D call TRBD2 (6 bases). Trimming left V 5 bases short and J 2 bases short, with 14 bases between. Germline V gene data show CDR1 as SGHVS and CDR2 as FQNEAQ. The CDR3 extends over 15 amino acids. CDR3: CASSRTERVTDTQYF. CDR3 DNA: TGTGCCAGCAGCCGGACGGAGCGGGTCACAGATACGCAGTATTTT.

V usage is TRBV4-1 and J usage is TRBJ2-7, with TRBD1 as a possible D gene (5 bases). This CDR3 spans 15 amino acids. Germline V CDR1 and CDR2: MGHRA, YSYEKL. The ends were cut back, 3 bases at V and 0 bases at J, with 12 bases in the middle. CDR3 in amino acids: CASSQLGHVSYEQYF. The DNA for the CDR3 is TGCGCCAGCAGCCAGCTCGGACACGTCTCCTACGAGCAGTACTTC.

The sample holds many counts of this clonotype. This chain connects TRBV5-1 to TRBJ2-3; TRBD2 aligns across 13 bases. This CDR3 contains 17 residues. With V trimmed by 3 bases and J by 3 bases, 7 bases remained unmatched. Germline CDR1 and CDR2: SGHRS and YFSETQ. As DNA, the CDR3 is TGCGCCAGCAGCTCAGGACTAGCGGGAGCAGGGACAGATACGCAGTATTTT. Protein product: CASSSGLAGAGTDTQYF.

This clonotype was counted only a few times. The rearrangement links TRBV7-6 to TRBJ2-2; 9 bases fit TRBD1. J gave up 4 bases and V 5 bases, and 5 bases lay outside the gene matches. CDR1 and CDR2 (germline): SGHVS, FNYEAQ. The CDR3 runs 15 residues. The CDR3 nucleotides are TGTGCCAGCAGCCGGAAGACAGGGGGCACCGGGGAGCTGTTTTTT. Its protein is CASSRKTGGTGELFF.

This clonotype was recorded at least ten times. The gene calls are TRBV28 and TRBJ1-1; D call uncertain. CDR3 size: 11 residues. The germline V gene has CDR1 MDHEN and CDR2 SYDVKM. V was pared by 4 bases and J by 3 bases, with 3 bases between. The CDR3 is CASSSDTEAFF. For the CDR3, the DNA is TGTGCCAGCAGTTCGGACACTGAAGCTTTCTTT.

The chain couples TRBV28 to TRBJ1-1; no clear D gene. This CDR3 is 13 amino acids long. V lost 4 bases and J 1 base, leaving 7 bases between the germline ends. Looked up from germline, CDR1 is MDHEN and CDR2 is SYDVKM. The DNA for the CDR3 is TGTGCCAGCAGTTCCGAGCCGAACACTGAAGCTTTCTTT. Its translation is CASSSEPNTEAFF. Full variable domain (remainder filled in from reference TRBV28 and TRBJ1-1): DVKVTQSSRYLVKRTGEKVFLECVQDMDHENMFWYRQDPGLGLRLIYFSYDVKMKEKGDIPEGYSVSREKKERFSLILESASTNQTSMYLCASSSEPNTEAFFGQGTRLTVV.

This chain links TRBV7-9 with TRBJ2-5, with 8 nucleotides matching TRBD1. The ends lost 5 bases at V and 0 bases at J; junction bases unmatched: 5. CDR3 size: 15 residues. CDR1 and CDR2 (germline): SEHNR, FQNEAQ (reference sequence). This CDR3 is CASSRGTGNQETQYF. The CDR3, as DNA: TGTGCCAGCAGCCGTGGGACAGGCAACCAAGAGACCCAGTACTTC.

The chain carries TRBV6-4 and TRBJ2-5; D not resolved. Trimming took off 6 bases at V and 2 bases at J, with 10 bases between the two ends. Germline CDR1 reads MRHNA; CDR2 reads SNTAGT. The CDR3 consists of 13 residues. The CDR3 nucleotides read TGTGCCAGCAGCGACACCCTTCAAGAGACCCAGTACTTC. Translation gives CASSDTLQETQYF.

The chain is built from TRBV7-3 and TRBJ2-4; D not certain. This CDR3 is 17 amino acids long. The V and J ends lost 4 bases and 0 bases respectively, with 16 bases between them. From germline, CDR1 is SGHTA and CDR2 FQGTGA. CDR3 loop: CASSSPGGALAKNIQYF. CDR3 bases: TGTGCCAGCAGCTCCCCTGGCGGTGCCCTAGCCAAAAACATTCAGTACTTC.

This clonotype occurred a few times. This chain uses TRBV27 with TRBJ2-1; 10 nucleotides line up with TRBD1. The germline V gene encodes CDR1 MNHEY and CDR2 SMNVEV (reference sequence). V lost 1 base to trimming and J lost 4 bases; unmatched junction nucleotides: 1. The CDR3 has 15 amino acids. The CDR3 spells CASSLWGQGYNEQFF. The CDR3 DNA sequence: TGTGCCAGCAGTTTATGGGGACAGGGGTACAATGAGCAGTTCTTC.

CDR3 protein: CASSERRVDTWGTQYF. The CDR3 DNA sequence: TGTGCCAGCAGTGAGAGAAGGGTTGACACCTGGGGGACCCAGTACTTC. The rearrangement uses TRBV2 and TRBJ2-5; D call uncertain. The V end lost 3 bases, the J end lost 7 bases, and 21 bases lay between the germline ends. Germline loops: CDR1 SNHLY, CDR2 FYNNEI. The CDR3 extends over 16 amino acids.

This chain joins TRBV3-1 and TRBJ2-2; 9 bases line up with TRBD1. This CDR3 has 14 amino acids. Losses at the gene ends were 5 bases for V and 6 bases for J; bases not matched to a gene: 4. Germline V CDR1 and CDR2: LGHDT, YNNKEL (reference sequence). The chain's CDR3 is CASSFRQGAGELFF. CDR3 DNA sequence: TGTGCCAGCAGCTTTCGACAGGGGGCCGGGGAGCTGTTTTTT.

This clonotype turned up a few times. This CDR3 reads CASRDQGRATEAFF. CDR3 DNA sequence: TGTGCCAGCAGAGACCAAGGACGGGCAACTGAAGCTTTCTTT. This chain joins TRBV5-4 and TRBJ1-1, with no clear D. Trimming removed 5 bases at V and 5 bases at J, with 16 bases between. Looked up from germline, CDR1 is SGHNT and CDR2 is YYREEE (reference sequence). The CDR3 contains 14 residues.

The V call is TRBV15, the J call TRBJ2-7; D perhaps matches TRBD2 (6 bases). Trimming removed 0 bases at V and 3 bases at J, with 12 bases between. The CDR3 has 15 amino acids. CDR1 LNHNV and CDR2 YYDKDF come from the germline V gene (reference sequence). The CDR3 DNA reads as TGTGCCACCAGCAGAGATGGCGAGACTAGCTACGAGCAGTACTTC. Its protein is CATSRDGETSYEQYF.

As to this clonotype: A much larger clone is a single base away; this may be a read error. The chain joins TRBV6-1 to TRBJ1-6; a weak D match, TRBD1 (5 bases). Germline V gives CDR1 MNHNS, CDR2 SASEGT. V was pared by 7 bases and J by 11 bases, with 15 bases between. CDR3 size: 13 residues. The CDR3 DNA reads TGTGCCAGCATGAGGGAGGGGAATACACCCCTCCACTTT. As protein: CASMREGNTPLHF.

The chain couples TRBV14 to TRBJ2-1; either TRBD1 or TRBD2 may fit D (5 bases each). The CDR3 has 16 amino acids. Trimming left V 4 bases short and J 6 bases short, with 19 bases between. The germline gives CDR1 SGHDN, CDR2 FVKESK. CDR3 residues: CASSPQGSRDSNEQFF. For the CDR3, the DNA is TGTGCCAGCAGCCCACAAGGGAGCAGGGATTCCAATGAGCAGTTCTTC.

This clonotype was detected many times. This rearrangement joins TRBV2 to TRBJ2-3; D possibly corresponds to TRBD1 (6 bases). This CDR3 is 13 amino acids long. V shed 10 bases and J shed 5 bases, with 16 bases lying between them. The germline V gene has CDR1 SNHLY and CDR2 FYNNEI. CDR3 in DNA: TGTGCCACAAACAGGGAAGTCGGAGATACGCAGTATTTT. Protein product: CATNREVGDTQYF.

In its sample, this clonotype was seen many times. The rearrangement joins TRBV6-6 to TRBJ2-7; D possibly matches TRBD1 or TRBD2 (5 bases each). Germline CDR1 and CDR2: MNHNY and SVGAGI (reference sequence). The CDR3 extends over 12 amino acids. V was cut by 6 bases and J by 2 bases, with 8 bases left in between. The CDR3: CASSGTAYEQYF. The DNA for the CDR3 is TGTGCCAGCAGCGGGACGGCCTACGAGCAGTACTTC.

In its sample, this clonotype was seen many times. The chain is built from TRBV19 and TRBJ2-5; 13 nucleotides align to TRBD2. The CDR3 spans 16 residues. V was clipped by 5 bases and J by 3 bases; unmatched bases: 6. CDR1 and CDR2 (germline): LNHDA, SQIVND (reference sequence). CDR3 residues: CASSPSGTSGEETQYF. CDR3 DNA: TGTGCCAGTAGTCCCTCTGGGACTAGCGGGGAAGAGACCCAGTACTTC.

The rearrangement joins TRBV7-9 to TRBJ1-1; D may be TRBD1 (5 bases). V gave up 3 bases and J gave up 4 bases, with 18 bases separating them. This CDR3 spans 16 amino acids. In germline, CDR1 is SEHNR, CDR2 FQNEAQ (reference sequence). The CDR3 sequence is CASSFEAGSPFTEAFF. CDR3 sequence (DNA): TGTGCCAGCAGCTTTGAGGCAGGGTCGCCTTTCACTGAAGCTTTCTTT.

The CDR3 region is CSAPKFLAAGRSYNEQFF. In DNA form, the CDR3 reads TGCAGTGCCCCAAAGTTCTTAGCGGCGGGGAGGTCCTACAATGAGCAGTTCTTC. The genes are TRBV20-1 and TRBJ2-1; D might be TRBD2 (6 bases). Germline CDR1 and CDR2: DFQATT and SNEGSKA (reference sequence). V was clipped by 6 bases and J by 1 base, with 25 bases between them. The CDR3 spans 18 residues.

This clonotype was observed many times. The V and J genes are TRBV7-8 and TRBJ2-2; TRBD2 matches at 15 bases. The CDR3 runs 16 residues. CDR1 and CDR2 from the germline V gene are SGHVS and FQNEAQ. The J segment lost 5 bases and the V segment lost 4 bases, leaving 2 bases of the junction unmatched. The CDR3 here is CASSSGLAGGTGELFF. In DNA, the CDR3 is TGTGCCAGCAGCTCGGGACTAGCGGGAGGTACCGGGGAGCTGTTTTTT.

In its sample, this clonotype ranks as medium-sized. This sequence joins TRBV19 and TRBJ1-2; D gene uncertain. The germline CDR1 and CDR2 sequences are LNHDA and SQIVND (reference sequence). This CDR3 comprises 13 residues. Trimming removed 7 bases at V and 2 bases at J, with 11 bases between. The CDR3 DNA sequence: TGTGCCAGTAAGGACGAACTCAACTATGGCTACACCTTC. Protein sequence: CASKDELNYGYTF.

This clonotype has just one count. A clone one base away is much larger, so this may be a read error. The gene calls are TRBV6-2 or TRBV6-3 and TRBJ2-1; tentatively, D is TRBD2 (5 bases). Per the germline V gene, CDR1 is MNHEY and CDR2 is SVGEGT. Trimming stripped 7 bases from V and 2 bases from J, with 12 bases between. The CDR3 runs to 14 residues. The CDR3: CASKQRSPYNEQFF. As DNA, the CDR3 is TGTGCCAGCAAGCAGCGGAGCCCCTACAATGAGCAGTTCTTC.

In its sample, this clonotype was seen many times. The chain uses TRBV7-8 and TRBJ2-5, with D uncertain. CDR3 length equals 13 residues. The germline CDR1 and CDR2 sequences are SGHVS and FQNEAQ. V was cut by 6 bases and J by 2 bases, with 10 bases left in between. CDR3 loop: CASSHVSQETQYF. In DNA form, the CDR3 reads TGTGCCAGCAGTCATGTGTCTCAAGAGACCCAGTACTTC.

The sample holds a few counts of this clonotype. The rearrangement uses TRBV28 and TRBJ2-1, with TRBD2 as a possible D gene (5 bases). CDR1 is MDHEN, CDR2 SYDVKM, per germline. The CDR3 covers 13 residues. Trimming took off 2 bases at V and 5 bases at J, with 7 bases between the two ends. DNA of the CDR3: TGTGCCAGCAGTTTAAGCGGCCACAATGAGCAGTTCTTC. Amino acids: CASSLSGHNEQFF.

The rearrangement uses TRBV11-2 and TRBJ2-3; the D gene could be TRBD1 or TRBD2 (5 bases each). The CDR3 length is 15 residues. Germline lookup yields CDR1 SGHAT and CDR2 FQNNGV. V was pared by 5 bases and J by 2 bases, with 14 bases between. This CDR3 is CASSGGPRDTDTQYF. The CDR3 DNA reads as TGTGCCAGCAGCGGGGGACCTCGGGACACAGATACGCAGTATTTT.

This clonotype occurred many times. The chain recombines TRBV7-9 with TRBJ2-3, with 10 bases matching TRBD2. J gave up 5 bases and V 7 bases, and 15 bases lay outside the gene matches. The CDR3 contains 17 residues. CDR1 and CDR2 from the germline V gene are SEHNR and FQNEAQ (reference sequence). CDR3 protein: CASTPVRLAGVIDTQYF. DNA of the CDR3: TGTGCCAGCACCCCCGTGAGGCTAGCGGGAGTTATAGATACGCAGTATTTT. Using reference TRBV7-9 and TRBJ2-3 for the parts outside the CDR3, the full variable domain is DTGVSQNPRHKITKRGQNVTFRCDPISEHNRLYWYRQTLGQGPEFLTYFQNEAQLEKSRLLSDRFSAERPKGSFSTLEIQRTEQGDSAMYLCASTPVRLAGVIDTQYFGPGTRLTVL.

This clonotype was counted at least ten times. Written as DNA, the CDR3 is TGTGCCACTAGCCGGGACAGGGGAGAGACCCAGTACTTC. Its protein product is CATSRDRGETQYF. The rearrangement uses TRBV9 and TRBJ2-5, with 10 bases fitting TRBD1. The CDR3 spans 13 residues. V dropped 9 bases and J dropped 4; count of bases not matched to a gene: 6. CDR1 is SGDLS, CDR2 YYNGEE, per germline.